This TCR beta chain emerged from a study of T cell repertoires in cytomegalovirus infection (dated by TCRdb to the late 2010s). Study-wide context: Alongside well-studied HLA-B-restricted epitopes, the peptide stimulations were aimed at recently identified HLA-C-restricted CMV epitopes, whose presentation resists viral immunomodulation. Donor HLA type was relevant to the analysis, because carriage of CMV infection together with the matching HLA type was indicated by public TCR beta signatures.

Sequencing took place on an Illumina HiSeq 1500. The raw public reads went through TCRdb reprocessing: fastp at Q25, MiXCR clone calling, in-frame beta chains kept. Each CDR3 protein appears once, grouped with its most common genes and DNA. For this sample there are about 700,000 distinct CDR3 sequences; about 30% appear just once. The ten largest account for around a sixth of the sample. This clonotype was counted only a few times. Its recognized antigen is unknown. No much larger clone exists at a distance of one base, and base qualities are not known. CDR1 and CDR2 are drawn from the germline V gene: MNHNS, SASEGT. V gives up 6 bases and J gives up 8 bases, and the segment between their germline ends measures 16 bases. The CDR3 goes from the cysteine to the phenylalanine over 14 residues. Of all the DNA, just the CDR3 is kept, 42 bases in frame from base 1. Beyond this particular receptor, the publication reports: Cumulative frequency of public TCR beta family members discriminated carriers of CMV infection plus the relevant HLA type in this cohort and an independent approximately 370-donor cohort. The ex vivo response was dominated by HLA-C-restricted CMV-specific TCR beta clonotypes, which also provided the single most frequent clonotype in two of eight donors.

Reading the label with the study, this specimen's treatment or condition is: in vitro stimulation with specific CMV peptide epitopes to enrich CMV-specific T cells. The V gene is TRBV6-1 and the J gene is TRBJ1-4; matching of 5 bases hints at TRBD1 as the D gene. The TCR sequence derives from a human donor in good health (CMV status not recorded). Some clones in this sample may be carry-over from other donors' samples. The material sequenced was cultured PBMCs, taken from culture after CMV antigen stimulation. The CDR3 loop reads CASRPPGLYEKLFF. In nucleotides, the sequence is TGTGCCAGCAGACCCCCGGGACTCTACGAAAAACTGTTTTTT.